The entry that follows covers one TCR beta chain sequence. Its antigen is still unknown. In germline, CDR1 is LGHNA, CDR2 YNFKEQ. V was shortened by 0 bases and J by 6 bases, with 9 bases between the two germline ends. This CDR3 is built from 13 residues. Via MiXCR, TCRdb re-called the 5' RACE reads, giving one row per CDR3 protein. The sample comprises around 250,000 distinct CDR3 sequences, 5.2% of which are singletons, and less than 3.5% rests with the top ten. This sample is drawn from a study of T cells after yellow fever vaccination. Overall study: When fractions had low cell numbers, they were prepared with SMART-Seq v4 Ultra Low Input. Overall study results and limits: Boosting was followed by the reappearance of most primary-vaccination clones (around 95% CD4, about 90% CD8). Peaking on day 5 versus 15, the secondary response was faster but weaker.

This sequence originates from a man aged 18 to 30 who received the YFV17D yellow fever vaccine. This chain joins TRBV4-2 and TRBJ2-7; tentative D call: TRBD1 (6 bases). The sequenced sample was CD4+ T cells sorted from PBMCs, obtained on the day of the yellow fever booster vaccination. Written as DNA, the CDR3 is TGTGCCAGCAGCCAAGATCTAGGGGGCGAGCAGTACTTC. It translates to CASSQDLGGEQYF.